This TCR beta chain was recorded in a study of cytomegalovirus exposure and HLA in healthy donors. About the study: A later analysis reported the same platform for the 95 to 150 validation repertoires and the roughly 630 first-cohort repertoires. Study-level points and caveats: Rarity characterized most TCR sequences, yet some public TCRs appeared in many donors. The study flagged about 160 TCR beta chains as cytomegalovirus-associated.

The CDR3 runs 15 residues. Looked up from germline, CDR1 is LNHDA and CDR2 is SQIVND (reference sequence). J was trimmed by 2 bases and V by 5 bases; bases with no gene match: 9. Comment on this clone: Its antigen is as yet unknown.

Clones were sequenced by immunoSEQ multiplex PCR, and TCRdb holds only the in-frame ones, with some missing. The sample includes 350,000 or so clones, about nine tenths seen only once; the top ten take roughly 0.8%. The source material was PBMCs. The rearrangement uses TRBV19 and TRBJ2-7, with 7 positions matching TRBD1. The source of this sequence is a woman under 30 in good health and CMV-seronegative. The CDR3 DNA reads TGTGCCAGTAGTCCGAGGACAGGCGAGACCTACGAGCAGTACTTC. This codes for CASSPRTGETYEQYF.